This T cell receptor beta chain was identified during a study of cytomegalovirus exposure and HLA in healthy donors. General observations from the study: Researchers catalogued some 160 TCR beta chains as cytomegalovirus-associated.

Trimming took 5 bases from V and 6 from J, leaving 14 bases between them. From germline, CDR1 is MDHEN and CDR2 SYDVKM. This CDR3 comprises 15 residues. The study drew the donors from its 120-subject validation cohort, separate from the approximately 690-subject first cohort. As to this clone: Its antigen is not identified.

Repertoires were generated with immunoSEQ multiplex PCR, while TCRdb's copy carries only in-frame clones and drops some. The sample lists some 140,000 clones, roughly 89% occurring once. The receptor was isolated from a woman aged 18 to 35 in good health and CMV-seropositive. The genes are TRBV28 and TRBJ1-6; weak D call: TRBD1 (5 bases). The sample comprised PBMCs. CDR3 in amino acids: CASSPTQGGNSPLHF. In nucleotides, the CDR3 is TGTGCCAGCAGTCCGACCCAGGGTGGTAATTCACCCCTCCACTTT.